Below are 8 T cell receptor beta chains sequenced from a single sample in a study of blood T cell repertoires in COVID-19. Using immunoSEQ multiplex PCR, the repertoire was profiled, and TCRdb retains in-frame clones only, with some absent. In the table there are 470,000 or so clones, around 89% of which are singletons. The sample taken for sequencing was peripheral blood. The receptors originated from a woman under 40 with acute or convalescent COVID-19.

The DNA for the CDR3 is TGTGCCAGCAGCTACGGCGGATTGAATGGCTACACCTTC. Amino acid sequence: CASSYGGLNGYTF. The chain carries TRBV11-2 and TRBJ1-2; D gene ambiguous. V lost 4 bases, J lost 6 bases, and 12 bases lay in between. Germline values: CDR1 SGHAT, CDR2 FQNNGV. The CDR3 is 13 residues long. The full variable domain, in which reference TRBV11-2 and TRBJ1-2 provide the parts outside the CDR3, is EAGVAQSPRYKIIEKRQSVAFWCNPISGHATLYWYQQILGQGPKLLIQFQNNGVVDDSQLPKDRFSAERLKGVDSTLKIQPAKLEDSAVYLCASSYGGLNGYTFGSGTRLTVV.

This clone was detected once. V usage is TRBV28 and J usage is TRBJ2-2; D possibly corresponds to TRBD2 (5 bases). The V gene's germline CDR1 is MDHEN and CDR2 SYDVKM. This CDR3 is 15 amino acids long. The V gene lost 2 bases and the J gene lost 7 bases, with 14 bases spanning the gap. In DNA form, the CDR3 reads TGTGCCAGCAGTTTAAGGCCTAGCTGGGACGGGGAGCTGTTTTTT. As protein: CASSLRPSWDGELFF.

The chain employs TRBV28 and TRBJ2-7; D might be TRBD1 (5 bases). The V and J ends lost 5 bases and 5 bases respectively, with 16 bases between them. This CDR3 spans 14 amino acids. CDR1 and CDR2 from the germline V gene are MDHEN and SYDVKM. The CDR3 bases are TGTGCCAGCAGTACAGGCAGGGAATTGAACGAGCAGTACTTC. Translated, it gives CASSTGRELNEQYF.

The rearrangement links TRBV7-9 to TRBJ2-5; D is possibly TRBD1 (5 bases). The germline CDR1 and CDR2 sequences are SEHNR and FQNEAQ (reference sequence). V was clipped by 3 bases and J by 4 bases, with 15 bases between them. This CDR3 comprises 15 residues. The DNA for the CDR3 is TGTGCCAGCAGCTTCTGGCTTGGGCAGGGAGAGACCCAGTACTTC. It encodes CASSFWLGQGETQYF.

The genes are TRBV30 and TRBJ2-1; D unclear. This CDR3 region has 14 residues. CDR1 and CDR2 from the germline V gene are GTSNPN and SVGIG (reference sequence). The V and J ends lost 0 bases and 4 bases respectively, with 10 bases between them. The DNA of the CDR3 is TGTGCCTGGAGTGTACGAAAGCGTTACAATGAGCAGTTCTTC. Translated, it gives CAWSVRKRYNEQFF.

The chain joins TRBV7-9 to TRBJ1-2, with 9 bases that match TRBD1. CDR1 is SEHNR and CDR2 is FQNEAQ in the germline V gene (reference sequence). The CDR3 spans 16 residues. Losses at the gene ends were 3 bases for V and 7 bases for J; bases not matched to a gene: 12. In DNA, the CDR3 is TGTGCCAGCAGCTTCATGTCGGGACAGGGCAAGGGTGGCTACACCTTC. Amino acids: CASSFMSGQGKGGYTF.

This clone was seen only a few times. This chain connects TRBV20-1 to TRBJ1-1, with TRBD1 identical over 7 bases. V shed 3 bases and J 3 bases; nucleotides not matched to a gene: 1. Looked up from germline, CDR1 is DFQATT and CDR2 is SNEGSKA (reference sequence). The CDR3 is 12 residues long. The CDR3 coding sequence is TGCAGTGCTAGTACAGGGGACACTGAAGCTTTCTTT. Protein: CSASTGDTEAFF.

The chain recombines TRBV7-9 with TRBJ1-3, with D perhaps matching TRBD1 (5 bases). Germline assignment: CDR1 SEHNR and CDR2 FQNEAQ (reference sequence). Trimming removed 4 bases at V and 1 base at J, with 11 bases between. The CDR3 totals 15 residues. CDR3: CASSYVQGSGNTIYF. The CDR3 region has the DNA TGTGCCAGCAGCTATGTCCAGGGATCTGGAAACACCATATATTTT. The variable domain in full, completed from reference TRBV7-9 and TRBJ1-3, reads DTGVSQNPRHKITKRGQNVTFRCDPISEHNRLYWYRQTLGQGPEFLTYFQNEAQLEKSRLLSDRFSAERPKGSFSTLEIQRTEQGDSAMYLCASSYVQGSGNTIYFGEGSWLTVV.